These 5 T cell receptor beta chains were all obtained from the same sample, sequenced in a study of CD8 T cells in Susac syndrome. RNA was extracted with the RNeasy kit, and a quantity of roughly 0.5 to 1 ug was reverse transcribed using random hexamers. TCRdb reprocessed the immunoSEQ multiplex PCR reads via MiXCR and lists one record per CDR3 protein. Of about 120,000 distinct CDR3 sequences in the sample, roughly 94% are singletons; the top ten hold approximately 0.1%. Sequences were obtained from CD4+ T cells from PBMCs. These TCRs come from a human donor in good health.

This chain uses TRBV29-1 with TRBJ1-1; TRBD1 aligns across 8 bases. The germline V gene has CDR1 SQVTM and CDR2 ANQGSEA. This CDR3 is built from 14 residues. Trimming at V came to 7 bases and at J to 3 bases, leaving 10 bases not matched to a gene. CDR3 loop: CSAAQGARYTEAFF. CDR3 coding DNA: TGCAGCGCCGCCCAGGGGGCTAGGTACACTGAAGCTTTCTTT.

The genes are TRBV19 and TRBJ1-1, with unresolved D. V was shortened by 0 bases and J by 4 bases, with 12 bases between the two germline ends. The length of the CDR3 is 15 residues. Germline V CDR1 and CDR2: LNHDA, SQIVND (reference sequence). This CDR3 is CASSIDWGGATEAFF. The CDR3 DNA reads as TGTGCCAGTAGTATAGATTGGGGTGGAGCCACTGAAGCTTTCTTT.

CDR3: CASRARGAGSYNEQFF. In DNA form, the CDR3 reads TGTGCCAGCAGAGCCCGGGGGGCTGGCTCCTACAATGAGCAGTTCTTC. The genes are TRBV6-1 and TRBJ2-1, with D perhaps TRBD2 (7 bases). CDR3 length equals 16 residues. Trimming took 6 bases from V and 0 from J, leaving 15 bases between them. Germline assignment: CDR1 MNHNS and CDR2 SASEGT.

This chain joins TRBV7-9 and TRBJ2-3, with D possibly being TRBD1 (6 bases). The germline V and J ends were trimmed by 4 bases and 4 bases, with 12 bases remaining between them. The CDR3 is 14 amino acids. Germline lookup yields CDR1 SEHNR and CDR2 FQNEAQ (reference sequence). CDR3 sequence reads: CASSSTEGADTQYF. CDR3 DNA sequence: TGTGCCAGCAGCTCGACTGAGGGGGCAGATACGCAGTATTTT. Full variable domain (outside the CDR3, taken from reference TRBV7-9 and TRBJ2-3): DTGVSQNPRHKITKRGQNVTFRCDPISEHNRLYWYRQTLGQGPEFLTYFQNEAQLEKSRLLSDRFSAERPKGSFSTLEIQRTEQGDSAMYLCASSSTEGADTQYFGPGTRLTVL.

The sample holds one count of this clonotype. The chain couples TRBV12-5 to TRBJ2-3; 13 bases line up with TRBD2. CDR1 LGHNT and CDR2 FRNRAP come from the germline V gene. CDR3 size: 17 residues. Trimming took 0 bases from V and 4 from J; bases not matched to a gene: 4. The CDR3 region is CASGLVRTSGSSDTQYF. The CDR3 DNA reads as TGTGCTAGTGGTTTGGTAAGGACTAGCGGGAGTTCAGATACGCAGTATTTT.